This T cell receptor (beta chain) was identified during a study of blood T cells in healthy people across ages. PCR was performed a second time for about 7 to 12 cycles using a sample-barcoded 5' primer and a J-beta primer mix. All cDNA molecules were each tagged by a template-switch adaptor with 12 random nucleotides. Each CDR3 protein gets one entry after TCRdb re-called the 5' RACE reads with MiXCR. This table holds about 840,000 distinct CDR3 sequences, 25% to 35% found once. This clonotype was found many times. Its antigen is unknown. Study-level results: The donors' CMV status was not determined, possibly confounding changes in expanded clonotypes.

CDR1 and CDR2 from the germline V gene are SGHAT and FQNNGV. Trimming took 1 base from V and 8 from J, leaving 12 bases between them. The CDR3 is 14 residues long. The data were also submitted as part of a second study, on T cells of mothers and their children. That source adds: Persistent microchimeric T cell clones were not found at ~100 per million sensitivity.

The chain is built from TRBV11-2 and TRBJ2-4; D is ambiguous. This sequence originates from a woman in her thirties or forties in good health. Sequencing used blood. DNA of the CDR3: TGTGCCAGCAGCTTAGGTTCCCATACGGACATTCAGTACTTC. Protein: CASSLGSHTDIQYF.